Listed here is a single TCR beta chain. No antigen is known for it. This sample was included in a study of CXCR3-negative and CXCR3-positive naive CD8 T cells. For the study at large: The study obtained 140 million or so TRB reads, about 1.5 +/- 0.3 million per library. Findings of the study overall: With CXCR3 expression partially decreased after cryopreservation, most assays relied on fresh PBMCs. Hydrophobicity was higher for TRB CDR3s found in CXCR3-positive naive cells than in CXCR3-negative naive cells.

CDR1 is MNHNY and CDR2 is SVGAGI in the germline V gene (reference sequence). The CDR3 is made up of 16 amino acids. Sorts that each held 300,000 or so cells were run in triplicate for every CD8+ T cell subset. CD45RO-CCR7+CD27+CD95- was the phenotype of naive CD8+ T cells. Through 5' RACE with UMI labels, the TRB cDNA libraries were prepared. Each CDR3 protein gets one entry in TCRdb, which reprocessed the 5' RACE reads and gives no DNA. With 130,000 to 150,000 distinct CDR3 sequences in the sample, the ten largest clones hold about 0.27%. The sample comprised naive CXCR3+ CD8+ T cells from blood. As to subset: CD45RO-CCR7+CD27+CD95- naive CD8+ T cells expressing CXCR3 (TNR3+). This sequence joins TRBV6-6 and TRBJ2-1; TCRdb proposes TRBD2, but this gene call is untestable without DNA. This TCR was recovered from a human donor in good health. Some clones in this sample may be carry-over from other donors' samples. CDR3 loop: CASSLGSGVSYNEQFF.